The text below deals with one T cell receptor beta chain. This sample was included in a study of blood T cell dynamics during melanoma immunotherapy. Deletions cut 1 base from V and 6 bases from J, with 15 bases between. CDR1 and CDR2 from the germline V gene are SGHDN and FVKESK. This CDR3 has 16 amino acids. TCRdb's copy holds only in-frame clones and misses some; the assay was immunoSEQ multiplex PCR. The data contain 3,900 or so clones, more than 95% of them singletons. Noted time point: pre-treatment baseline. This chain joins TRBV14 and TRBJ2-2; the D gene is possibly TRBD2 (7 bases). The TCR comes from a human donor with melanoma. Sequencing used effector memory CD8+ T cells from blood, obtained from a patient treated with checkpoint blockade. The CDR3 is CASSQATGGPPGELFF. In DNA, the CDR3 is TGTGCCAGCAGCCAAGCTACCGGGGGGCCGCCCGGGGAGCTGTTTTTT.